This T cell receptor (beta chain) was captured in a study of regulatory T cells in long-lasting Graves disease (TCRdb year 2021). About the investigation overall: Persistent Graves' disease meant more than 5 years of antithyroid drug treatment with TSH receptor autoantibodies that stayed positive. On average, persistent Graves' disease patients in the clinical cohort had been on antithyroid drugs for approximately ten years. TCR sequencing covered some 13 persistent and roughly 20 newly diagnosed Graves' disease patients, about 35 samples in total. The study took place in China and was registered as a clinical trial. Patients with persistent Graves' disease were compared with patients with newly diagnosed Graves' disease using TCR sequencing and RNA sequencing of peripheral blood.

As concerns this clonotype: Its antigen specificity is not known. Nothing much larger sits one base from this clone, and base qualities are not available.

Interpreted using the paper, the time point label stands for: persistent/refractory GD, antithyroid drugs over 5 years with positive TRAb. For both TCR sequencing and RNA sequencing, RNA was extracted from PBMCs in TRIzol. The diagnosis of Graves' disease followed American Thyroid Association guidelines. Patients were recruited from an endocrinology department in Xi'an, China. Each patient gave 7 to 9.5 milliliters of peripheral blood, collected in an EDTA anticoagulant tube. Ficoll Paque Plus density gradient separation was used to isolate PBMCs, and no further T cell sorting was done. An Agilent 2100 Bioanalyzer and agarose gel were used to assess RNA quality, and a NanoDrop 2000 was used to measure RNA concentration. Overall study outcomes, separate from this receptor: Persistent Graves' disease patients showed lower TCR Shannon entropy and fewer highly expanded clones than newly diagnosed patients, suggesting clonal expansion. More public clonotypes were shared among persistent patients (2,741) than among newly diagnosed patients (roughly 1,000). The study examined only peripheral blood because the primary lesion, thyroid tissue, could not be accessed. As a limitation, the authors acknowledged that the small sample size may reduce accuracy. Sequencing and analysis were restricted to the TCR beta chain.

Library creation used multiplex PCR. The reads were generated on an Illumina HiSeq 4000. TCR beta libraries were built with iRepertoire HTBI primers and Arm-PCR amplification of CDR3 regions. Gel purification was performed on PCR products prior to sequencing. The paper's processing steps were these. Gene usage analysis of CDR3 amino acid clonotypes relied on the 62 TRBV and around 13 TRBJ segments identified across samples. COPE and FqMerger were used to merge filtered high-quality paired reads into contigs. BLAST was used to align contigs to IMGT TRBV, TRBD and TRBJ reference genes, with CDR3 defined following IMGT. Any clonotype with a frequency above 0.1% was counted as a highly expanded clone. Shannon entropy was used to measure repertoire diversity, and the Gini coefficient was used to measure V-J evenness. Clonotypes shared by more than one individual were considered public. The public reads were reanalyzed by TCRdb: fastp trimming at Q25, MiXCR alignment, in-frame beta chains only. Rows with one shared CDR3 protein collapse into an entry with the most common genes and DNA. The V and J calls follow TCRdb's processing rather than the paper's. The sample includes a few hundred thousand distinct CDR3 sequences, with 21% observed a single time. The leading ten clones occupy around an eighth of the sample.

The specimen comprised peripheral blood mononuclear cells (PBMCs), sampled when the disease was refractory, from a patient treated with antithyroid drugs. The sequence was obtained from a female donor with Graves disease.

The DNA sequence reads TGTGCCAGCTCACCAGGACAGGGGGCGGCGTACAAGCAGTACTTC. This is translated as CASSPGQGAAYKQYF. This receptor chain uses TRBV18 and TRBJ2-7, and 11 junction bases match TRBD1. V trim: 2 bases; J trim: 8 bases; unmatched bases: 8. Via the germline V gene, CDR1 is KGHSH and CDR2 LQKENI. Measured from the cysteine to the phenylalanine, the CDR3 is 15 residues long. The retained sequence is limited to the CDR3, 45 bases, with the frame set at the first base.